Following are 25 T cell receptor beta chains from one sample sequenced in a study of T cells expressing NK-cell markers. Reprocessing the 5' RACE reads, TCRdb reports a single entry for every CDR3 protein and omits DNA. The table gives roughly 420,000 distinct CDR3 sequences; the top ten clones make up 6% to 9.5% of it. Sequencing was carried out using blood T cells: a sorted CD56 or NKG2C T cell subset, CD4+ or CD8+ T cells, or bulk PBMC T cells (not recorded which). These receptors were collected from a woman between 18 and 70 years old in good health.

The CDR3 sequence is CAISPGLAGSYEQYF. The chain joins TRBV10-3 to TRBJ2-7; TCRdb indicates TRBD2, and absent DNA this call remains unverified. The CDR3 spans 15 residues. CDR1 ENHRY and CDR2 SYGVKD come from the germline V gene.

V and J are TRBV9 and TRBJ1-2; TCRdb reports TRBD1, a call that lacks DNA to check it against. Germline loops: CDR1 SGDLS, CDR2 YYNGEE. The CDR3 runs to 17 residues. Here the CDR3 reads CASSVHGQGAANYGYTF.

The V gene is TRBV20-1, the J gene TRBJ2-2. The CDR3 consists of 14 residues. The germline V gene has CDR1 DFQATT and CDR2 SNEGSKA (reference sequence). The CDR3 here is CSARDREPPGELFF.

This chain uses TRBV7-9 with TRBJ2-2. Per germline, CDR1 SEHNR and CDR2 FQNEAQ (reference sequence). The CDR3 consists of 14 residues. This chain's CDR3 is CASSRSSDTGELFF.

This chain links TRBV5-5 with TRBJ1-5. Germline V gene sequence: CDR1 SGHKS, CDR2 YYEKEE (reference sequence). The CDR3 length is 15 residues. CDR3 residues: CASSLASVIGQPQHF.

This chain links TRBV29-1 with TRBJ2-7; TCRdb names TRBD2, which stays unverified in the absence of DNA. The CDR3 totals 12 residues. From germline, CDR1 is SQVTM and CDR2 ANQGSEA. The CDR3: CSVQLAGIEQYF.

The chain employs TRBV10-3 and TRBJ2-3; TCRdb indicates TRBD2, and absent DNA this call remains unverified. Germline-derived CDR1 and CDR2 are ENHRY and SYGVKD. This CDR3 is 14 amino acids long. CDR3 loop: CAITRARGPDTQYF.

The CDR3 protein is CSARGQGNIQYF. The V and J genes are TRBV20-1 and TRBJ2-4; TCRdb's assignment of TRBD1 cannot be checked, as there is no DNA. Germline values: CDR1 DFQATT, CDR2 SNEGSKA (reference sequence). This CDR3 has 12 residues.

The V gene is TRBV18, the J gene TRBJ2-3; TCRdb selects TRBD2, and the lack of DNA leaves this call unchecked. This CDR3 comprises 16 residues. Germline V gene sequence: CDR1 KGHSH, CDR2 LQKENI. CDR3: CASSPPWREPADTQYF.

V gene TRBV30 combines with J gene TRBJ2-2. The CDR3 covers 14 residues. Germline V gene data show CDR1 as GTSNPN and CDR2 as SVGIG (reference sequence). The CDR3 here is CAWSVGVGTGELFF.

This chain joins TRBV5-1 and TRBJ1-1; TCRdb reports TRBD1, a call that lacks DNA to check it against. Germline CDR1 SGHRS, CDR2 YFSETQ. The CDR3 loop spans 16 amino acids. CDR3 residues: CASSLGGPGRNTEAFF.

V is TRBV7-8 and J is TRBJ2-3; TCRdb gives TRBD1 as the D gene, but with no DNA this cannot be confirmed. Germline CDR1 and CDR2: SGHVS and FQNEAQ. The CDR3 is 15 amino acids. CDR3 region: CASSLAGQGGDTQYF.

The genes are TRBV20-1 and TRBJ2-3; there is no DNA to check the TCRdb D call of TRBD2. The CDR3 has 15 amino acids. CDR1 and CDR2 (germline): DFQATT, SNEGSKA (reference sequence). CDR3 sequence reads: CSAGRRSGGTDTQYF.

The CDR3: CASSQTGLRNEKLFF. This sequence joins TRBV4-3 and TRBJ1-4. Germline V gives CDR1 LGHNA, CDR2 YSLEER. The CDR3 loop spans 15 amino acids.

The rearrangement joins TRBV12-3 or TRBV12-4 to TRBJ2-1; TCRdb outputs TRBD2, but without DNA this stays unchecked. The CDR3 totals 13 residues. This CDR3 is CASSREAVGEQFF.

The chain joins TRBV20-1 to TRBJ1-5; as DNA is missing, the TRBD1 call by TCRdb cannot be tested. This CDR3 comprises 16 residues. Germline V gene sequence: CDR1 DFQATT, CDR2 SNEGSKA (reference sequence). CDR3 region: CSARLRQGLSNQPQHF.

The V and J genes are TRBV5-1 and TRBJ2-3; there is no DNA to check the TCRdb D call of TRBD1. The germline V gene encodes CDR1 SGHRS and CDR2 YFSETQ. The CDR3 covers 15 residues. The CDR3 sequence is CASSSGTVRTDTQYF.

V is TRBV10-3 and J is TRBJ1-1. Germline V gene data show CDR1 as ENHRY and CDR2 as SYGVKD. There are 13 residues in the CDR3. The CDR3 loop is CAISESMNTEAFF.

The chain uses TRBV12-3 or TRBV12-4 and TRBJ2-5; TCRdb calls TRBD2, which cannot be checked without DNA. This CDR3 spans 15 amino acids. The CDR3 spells CASSLYEGAEETQYF.

The CDR3 sequence: CSVRWTTNEKLFF. The chain uses TRBV29-1 and TRBJ1-4. Germline assignment: CDR1 SQVTM and CDR2 ANQGSEA. The length of the CDR3 is 13 residues.

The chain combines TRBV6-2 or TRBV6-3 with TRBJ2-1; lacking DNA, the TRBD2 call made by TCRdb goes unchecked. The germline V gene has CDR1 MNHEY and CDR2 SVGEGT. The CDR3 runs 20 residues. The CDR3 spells CASSYFNVLLAGTSYNEQFF.

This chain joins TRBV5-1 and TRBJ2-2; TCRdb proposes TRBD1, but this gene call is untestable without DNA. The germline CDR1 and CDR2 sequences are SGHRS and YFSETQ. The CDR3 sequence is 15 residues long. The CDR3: CASSGGQASTGELFF. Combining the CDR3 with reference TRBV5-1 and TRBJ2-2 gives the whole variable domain KAGVTQTPRYLIKTRGQQVTLSCSPISGHRSVSWYQQTPGQGLQFLFEYFSETQRNKGNFPGRFSGRQFSNSRSEMNVSTLELGDSALYLCASSGGQASTGELFFGEGSRLTVL.

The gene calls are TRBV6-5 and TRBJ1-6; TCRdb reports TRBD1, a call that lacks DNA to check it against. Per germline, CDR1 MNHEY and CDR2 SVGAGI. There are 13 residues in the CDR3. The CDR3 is CASSSRDGSPLHF.

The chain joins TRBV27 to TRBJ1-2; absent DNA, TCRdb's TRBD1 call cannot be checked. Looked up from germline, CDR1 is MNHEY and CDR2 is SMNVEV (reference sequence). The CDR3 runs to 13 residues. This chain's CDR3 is CASGPGTARNYTF.

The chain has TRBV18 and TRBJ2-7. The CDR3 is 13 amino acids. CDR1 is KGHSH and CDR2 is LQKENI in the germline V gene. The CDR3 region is CASSPNSKYEQYF.